A single sample gave rise to the 19 T cell receptor beta chains below, sequenced in a study of neurological immune-mediated disorders. TCRdb reprocessed the 5' RACE reads with MiXCR, giving one entry per CDR3 protein. Counted here are roughly 60,000 distinct CDR3 sequences, about 2.5% occurring once; the ten biggest clones make up 3%. Specimen: PBMCs. Receptors were obtained from a man aged 50 to 60 with multiple sclerosis.

Points on this clonotype: No conserved phenylalanine or tryptophan is present at the end of the CDR3, so a read error is the likely explanation. V is TRBV20-1 and J is TRBJ1-1, with no clear D. The CDR3 is 14 residues long. Trimming took 0 bases from V and 5 from J, leaving 13 bases between them. CDR1 DFQATT and CDR2 SNEGSKA come from the germline V gene (reference sequence). The CDR3 nucleotides read TGCAGTGCTAGAGAGGGTCACGCGGGGACTGAAGCTTTCAAT. Translated: CSAREGHAGTEAFN.

This clonotype has at least ten counts. The chain uses TRBV4-1 and TRBJ1-5, with a tentative D call TRBD1 (6 bases). V lost 0 bases to trimming and J lost 6 bases, with 15 bases between them. Per the germline V gene, CDR1 is MGHRA and CDR2 is YSYEKL. This CDR3 is 16 amino acids long. CDR3 DNA sequence: TGCGCCAGCAGCCAAGATTCACAGGGAAGAAGTCAGCCCCAGCATTTT. It codes for CASSQDSQGRSQPQHF.

This clonotype was found many times. This chain connects TRBV20-1 to TRBJ2-5; 10 nucleotides match TRBD2. V dropped 5 bases and J dropped 5; count of bases not matched to a gene: 8. Germline CDR1 is DFQATT and CDR2 is SNEGSKA (reference sequence). The CDR3 totals 14 residues. DNA of the CDR3: TGCAGTGCTCTAGCGGGGGCGGTTGGTGAGACCCAGTACTTC. This translates into CSALAGAVGETQYF.

This clonotype occurred many times. V and J are TRBV12-3 or TRBV12-4 and TRBJ2-3, with D perhaps TRBD1 (6 bases). The CDR3 is made up of 14 amino acids. V was pared by 5 bases and J by 3 bases, with 12 bases between. The CDR3 region is CASSVGQWTDTQYF. The CDR3 DNA is TGTGCCAGCAGTGTCGGACAGTGGACAGATACGCAGTATTTT.

This clonotype occurred many times. The rearrangement links TRBV12-5 to TRBJ2-2, with 7 bases matching TRBD2. Looked up from germline, CDR1 is LGHNT and CDR2 is FRNRAP. The V and J ends lost 5 bases and 6 bases, in that order; junction bases with no gene match: 9. The CDR3 consists of 15 residues. The CDR3 bases are TGTGCTAGTGGTCCCCTAAGGCGGGAGTCCGGGGAGCTGTTTTTT. Its translation is CASGPLRRESGELFF.

This clonotype was seen many times. The chain is built from TRBV30 and TRBJ2-1, with 11 bases aligning to TRBD2. This CDR3 is 18 amino acids long. Germline assignment: CDR1 GTSNPN and CDR2 SVGIG (reference sequence). J lost 7 bases, V lost 3 bases, and 17 bases had no gene match. The DNA for the CDR3 is TGTGCCTGGAGCCTGGGAAGTAGCGGGGGGGCCAGGCGAAATGAGCAGTTCTTC. This sequence encodes CAWSLGSSGGARRNEQFF.

This clonotype was picked up many times. The CDR3, as DNA: TGCAGTGCTAGAGATCCGGGGGCGCGGGGCACCGGGGAGCTGTTTTTT. Translating it yields CSARDPGARGTGELFF. This chain connects TRBV20-1 to TRBJ2-2; TRBD1 or TRBD2 may be the D gene (6 bases each). Germline CDR1 is DFQATT and CDR2 is SNEGSKA (reference sequence). There are 16 residues in the CDR3. The V gene lost 0 bases and the J gene lost 4 bases, with 15 bases spanning the gap.

This clonotype was seen many times. The rearrangement uses TRBV7-8 and TRBJ2-7; 10 bases match TRBD2. Trimming took 4 bases from V and 1 from J; bases not matched to a gene: 4. The CDR3 is 15 amino acids. Germline CDR1 is SGHVS and CDR2 is FQNEAQ. CDR3 sequence (DNA): TGTGCCAGCAGCTCCCCACTAGCGGGGTCCTACGAGCAGTACTTC. Translation gives CASSSPLAGSYEQYF.

This clonotype was picked up many times. V is TRBV9 and J is TRBJ1-4; TRBD1 matches 8 bases. Germline CDR1 and CDR2: SGDLS and YYNGEE. This CDR3 is built from 15 residues. The V gene end was trimmed by 4 bases and the J gene end by 3 bases; junction bases not matched to a gene: 5. For the CDR3, the DNA is TGTGCCAGCAGCCCCGGACAGGGTTCTAATGAAAAACTGTTTTTT. Amino acids: CASSPGQGSNEKLFF.

This clonotype was found a few times. The V call is TRBV5-1, the J call TRBJ1-5; D might be TRBD1 (5 bases). Trimming left V 0 bases short and J 9 bases short, with 10 bases between. Germline CDR1 reads SGHRS; CDR2 reads YFSETQ. The length of the CDR3 is 13 residues. The CDR3 protein is CASSLGSGGPQHF. CDR3 nucleotides: TGCGCCAGCAGCTTGGGGTCTGGGGGGCCCCAGCATTTT.

This clonotype came up many times. The chain has TRBV20-1 and TRBJ2-1; 10 bases map to TRBD2. Germline values: CDR1 DFQATT, CDR2 SNEGSKA (reference sequence). Trimming took 5 bases from V and 3 from J; bases not matched to a gene: 4. CDR3 length: 14 residues. CDR3 region: CSASSGGDYNEQFF. The CDR3 DNA reads as TGCAGTGCTTCGAGCGGGGGGGACTACAATGAGCAGTTCTTC.

This clonotype showed up many times. The rearrangement links TRBV5-1 to TRBJ2-7; tentatively, D is TRBD1 (5 bases). V was shortened by 5 bases and J by 3 bases, with 9 bases between the two germline ends. Per germline, CDR1 SGHRS and CDR2 YFSETQ. CDR3 length: 12 amino acids. The CDR3 spells CASRVDSYEQYF. The CDR3 DNA sequence: TGCGCCAGCAGGGTCGACAGCTACGAGCAGTACTTC.

The sample holds many counts of this clonotype. This rearrangement joins TRBV20-1 to TRBJ2-7, with 9 bases lining up with TRBD2. This CDR3 contains 12 residues. Germline CDR1 is DFQATT and CDR2 is SNEGSKA (reference sequence). The V gene end was trimmed by 5 bases and the J gene end by 5 bases; junction bases not matched to a gene: 4. The CDR3 DNA is TGCAGTGCTGAGCGGGGGGTCGACGAGCAGTACTTC. As protein: CSAERGVDEQYF.

There are many counts of this clonotype. The CDR3 DNA sequence: TGTGCCAGCAGCACGGGACAGGGGATCTCCTACGAGCAGTACTTC. It yields the protein CASSTGQGISYEQYF. J is TRBJ2-7 and V is TRBV7-8, with 10 bases lining up with TRBD1. CDR3 length equals 15 residues. Germline V gene sequence: CDR1 SGHVS, CDR2 FQNEAQ. Trimming removed 5 bases from V and 0 bases from J; junction bases left unmatched: 4. The complete variable domain, with remaining parts taken from reference TRBV7-8 and TRBJ2-7, reads GAGVSQSPRYKVAKRGQDVALRCDPISGHVSLFWYQQALGQGPEFLTYFQNEAQLDKSGLPSDRFFAERPEGSVSTLKIQRTQQEDSAVYLCASSTGQGISYEQYFGPGTRLTVT.

This clonotype appeared many times. The CDR3 does not end in the conserved phenylalanine or tryptophan, so this is likely a read error. No DNA is shown, since the ends of the CDR3 on it are uncertain; the CDR3 is the one TCRdb lists. The V call is TRBV2, the J call TRBJ2-1; the D call in the table, TRBD1, was not verified against the DNA. The CDR3 adds up to 8 amino acids, both ends counted. CDR1 and CDR2 from the germline V gene are SNHLY and FYNNEI. The CDR3 is CASYGRIN.

At least ten counts were recorded for this clonotype. J is TRBJ2-7 and V is TRBV20-1, with 9 bases matching TRBD1. The CDR3 has 14 amino acids. Per the germline V gene, CDR1 is DFQATT and CDR2 is SNEGSKA (reference sequence). V shed 1 base, J shed 2 bases, and the junction held 3 bases outside the gene matches. The CDR3 reads CSARGRTGAYEQYF. The CDR3 DNA follows: TGCAGTGCTAGAGGCCGGACAGGGGCCTACGAGCAGTACTTC.

In its sample, this clonotype was seen many times. CDR3 amino acids: CAWSETGDQPQHF. The CDR3 DNA follows: TGTGCCTGGAGCGAGACAGGGGACCAGCCCCAGCATTTT. This chain links TRBV30 with TRBJ1-5; TRBD1 matches 8 bases. V lost 3 bases, J lost 7 bases, and 5 bases stayed unmatched. The germline CDR1 and CDR2 sequences are GTSNPN and SVGIG (reference sequence). This CDR3 is 13 amino acids long.

This clonotype was seen many times. The rearrangement links TRBV7-8 to TRBJ1-6; D ambiguous. The CDR3 has 16 amino acids. CDR1 is SGHVS and CDR2 is FQNEAQ in the germline V gene. V was trimmed by 5 bases and J by 0 bases, leaving 11 bases between them. The CDR3 loop is CASSRLPSSYNSPLHF. DNA of the CDR3: TGTGCCAGCAGCCGTCTCCCGAGCTCCTATAATTCACCCCTCCACTTT.

The chain carries TRBV6-1 and TRBJ2-3; TRBD1 matches at 8 bases. Trimming removed 5 bases from V and 0 bases from J; junction bases left unmatched: 4. Germline CDR1 MNHNS, CDR2 SASEGT. This CDR3 comprises 15 residues. CDR3 sequence reads: CASSLRQGSTDTQYF. The DNA for the CDR3 is TGTGCCAGCAGTCTTCGACAGGGGAGCACAGATACGCAGTATTTT.